This T cell receptor (beta chain) was documented in a study of CD8 T cells in ankylosing spondylitis. Findings and limits, study-wide: Reports say disease-linked clones showed up significantly more in matched ankylosing spondylitis synovial fluid. Disease-linked clones were found to be CD8+ and relatively rare in peripheral blood.

The CDR3 has 13 residues. V lost 5 bases and J lost 2, with 6 bases in between. From germline, CDR1 is LGHNA and CDR2 YSLEER. Generation of TCR beta libraries employed quantitative 5'-RACE incorporating molecular barcodes. One entry per CDR3 protein results from TCRdb running MiXCR on the 5' RACE reads. The sample lists roughly 100,000 distinct CDR3 sequences; 7.5% to 9% were seen once. To note about this clonotype: Its antigen is unidentified.

The chain employs TRBV4-3 and TRBJ2-2; D call uncertain. The sample was blood, either unsorted or a sorted T cell fraction (not recorded which). The TCR was taken from a male donor with ankylosing spondylitis or in good health (not recorded which). This chain's CDR3 is CASSDLNTGELFF. The CDR3 DNA sequence: TGCGCCAGCAGCGATTTAAACACCGGGGAGCTGTTTTTT.